This entry concerns a single T cell receptor beta chain. The data were produced by immunoSEQ multiplex PCR, yet TCRdb's version contains in-frame clones alone and is incomplete. The sample yields approximately 150,000 clones, approximately 87% seen once. CDR3 length: 16 amino acids. This record belongs to a study of radiation and T cells in renal cell carcinoma. Time point described: baseline pretreatment blood. Treatment indicated: 15 Gy SBRT to primary tumor, nephrectomy 4 weeks later. Blood was sampled at baseline, 2 weeks and 4 weeks after SBRT. The chain links TRBV1 to TRBJ1-5; the tabulated D call, TRBD1, remains unverified against the DNA. TRBV1 is marked as a pseudogene. The material was blood, obtained from a patient whose treatment included radiotherapy and nephrectomy. The source is a woman between 50 and 59 years old with renal cell carcinoma. CDR3 in DNA: TGCACCAGCAGCCAAGATGGGGCCTTGAGCAATCAGCCCCAGCATTTT. Its protein is CTSSQDGALSNQPQHF.